The 7 T cell receptor beta chains below were found in one sample sequenced in a study of T cell repertoires in cytomegalovirus infection. One entry per CDR3 protein, called by TCRdb with MiXCR from the reads. The data show about 770,000 distinct CDR3 sequences, 25% to 30% seen once. What these receptors recognize is not known. The source material was cultured CD8+ T cells from PBMCs, sampled from culture after CMV antigen stimulation. These receptor sequences come from a human donor in good health (CMV status not recorded). Some clones in this sample may be carry-over from other donors' samples.

Points on this clonotype: The junction shows a germline mismatch at one end, possibly a read error. The chain recombines TRBV12-3 or TRBV12-4 with TRBJ2-7, with D maybe TRBD1 (5 bases). The CDR3 is 15 residues long. CDR3 coding DNA: TGTGCCAGCAGCCTCCCCGGACAATTCTCCTACGAGCAGCACTTC. Encoded protein: CASSLPGQFSYEQHF.

The J gene is TRBJ2-3, the V gene TRBV27; a possible D gene is TRBD1 (6 bases). The CDR3 has 16 amino acids. From germline, CDR1 is MNHEY and CDR2 SMNVEV (reference sequence). Trimming shortened V by 8 bases and J by 5 bases, and 23 bases separated the two germline ends. CDR3 DNA: TGTGCCAGCGCACCAGGGATTCTAGGGGGAAAAGATACGCAGTATTTT. The encoded protein is CASAPGILGGKDTQYF.

V gene TRBV4-1 combines with J gene TRBJ1-2, with a weak D call TRBD1 (6 bases). The length of the CDR3 is 15 residues. V gave up 4 bases and J gave up 4 bases, with 16 bases separating them. Germline V gene data show CDR1 as MGHRA and CDR2 as YSYEKL. The CDR3 region is CASSPEGTPGYGYTF. CDR3 sequence (DNA): TGCGCCAGCAGCCCTGAGGGGACACCGGGCTATGGCTACACCTTC.

The V call is TRBV10-3, the J call TRBJ2-7; 7 bases are a match to TRBD1. The CDR3 runs to 14 residues. Germline CDR1 and CDR2: ENHRY and SYGVKD. Trimming at V came to 5 bases and at J to 3 bases, leaving 7 bases not matched to a gene. The CDR3 DNA reads TGTGCCATCAGTTTCGGGACAGAGTACTACGAGCAGTACTTC. This encodes CAISFGTEYYEQYF.

This clonotype was counted only a few times. This sequence joins TRBV20-1 and TRBJ1-1, with D unresolved. The CDR3 has 13 amino acids. The germline V gene has CDR1 DFQATT and CDR2 SNEGSKA (reference sequence). Trimming shortened V by 4 bases and J by 2 bases, and 11 bases separated the two germline ends. CDR3 DNA: TGCAGTGCTATAATTTATTCAAACACTGAAGCTTTCTTT. Amino acid sequence: CSAIIYSNTEAFF.

V and J are TRBV5-1 and TRBJ1-1; 10 bases are a match to TRBD1. J gave up 4 bases and V 7 bases, and 4 bases lay outside the gene matches. This CDR3 comprises 13 residues. The germline V gene encodes CDR1 SGHRS and CDR2 YFSETQ. The DNA for the CDR3 is TGCGCCAGCTTTGGACAGGGGGGCACTGAAGCTTTCTTT. Translated: CASFGQGGTEAFF.

Only a few counts were recorded for this clonotype. The chain is built from TRBV7-9 and TRBJ2-7, with D possibly matching TRBD1 (6 bases). The V end lost 5 bases, the J end lost 5 bases, and 16 bases lay between the germline ends. From germline, CDR1 is SEHNR and CDR2 FQNEAQ (reference sequence). The length of the CDR3 is 14 residues. Written as DNA, the CDR3 is TGTGCCAGCAGCCCACCACAGGGTTGGCACGAGCAGTACTTC. Translation: CASSPPQGWHEQYF.